The 32 T cell receptor beta chains below all came from one sample that was sequenced in a study of T cells in Graves' hyperthyroidism and ophthalmopathy. Amplified regions were TCR beta CDR3 sequences from RNA transcripts. Primed by the HTBI set, a first-round RT-PCR was run on the TCR CDR3. TCRdb re-called the multiplex PCR reads with MiXCR, one entry per CDR3 protein. The table records hundreds of thousands of distinct CDR3 sequences, about a fifth of them present only once. Sequencing was carried out using blood. These receptors were collected from a man aged 30 to 45 with Graves' ophthalmopathy.

The rearrangement links TRBV19 to TRBJ1-5; TRBD1 matches 11 bases. The CDR3 extends over 15 amino acids. CDR1 is LNHDA, CDR2 SQIVND, per germline (reference sequence). The junction had 4 bases not matched to a gene; V was cut back by 4 bases and J by 5 bases. CDR3 amino acids: CASSRTGGDDQPQHF. The CDR3 DNA sequence: TGTGCCAGTAGTAGGACAGGGGGCGACGATCAGCCCCAGCATTTT.

The CDR3 DNA is TGTGCCAGTAGTATGGGTCTAGCGGAGAACATTCAGTACTTC. Translation: CASSMGLAENIQYF. The rearrangement uses TRBV19 and TRBJ2-4; 7 nucleotides line up with TRBD2. Germline V gene data show CDR1 as LNHDA and CDR2 as SQIVND (reference sequence). V lost 3 bases and J lost 7; bases outside the gene matches: 6. The CDR3 is made up of 14 amino acids.

This clonotype was counted at least ten times. The chain uses TRBV7-8 and TRBJ2-3; D perhaps matches TRBD2 (6 bases). Germline loops: CDR1 SGHVS, CDR2 FQNEAQ. V was clipped by 5 bases and J by 2 bases, with 17 bases between them. This CDR3 spans 16 amino acids. DNA for the CDR3: TGTGCCAGCAGCCCTAGACCGGGAGTATACACAGATACGCAGTATTTT. It yields the protein CASSPRPGVYTDTQYF.

The table lists this clonotype with many counts. The chain couples TRBV12-5 to TRBJ1-2; 12 bases match TRBD1. The CDR3 runs 16 residues. Germline V CDR1 and CDR2: LGHNT, FRNRAP. Trimming at V came to 1 base and at J to 7 bases, leaving 7 bases not matched to a gene. CDR3 sequence reads: CASGLARDRGRGGYTF. In DNA form, the CDR3 reads TGTGCTAGTGGTTTGGCCCGGGACAGGGGGCGCGGTGGCTACACCTTC.

This chain joins TRBV7-9 and TRBJ2-7; D call uncertain. CDR1 is SEHNR, CDR2 FQNEAQ, per germline (reference sequence). The CDR3 totals 12 residues. V lost 0 bases to trimming and J lost 5 bases, with 5 bases between them. This CDR3 is CASSLAQDEQYF. As DNA, the CDR3 is TGTGCCAGCAGCTTAGCTCAGGACGAGCAGTACTTC.

The chain carries TRBV19 and TRBJ2-3; 7 bases match TRBD1. Germline V lookup: CDR1 LNHDA, CDR2 SQIVND (reference sequence). Unmatched junction bases numbered 5, after V lost 4 bases and J lost 7 bases. The CDR3 is made up of 13 amino acids. This CDR3 is CASSTTGTNTQYF. For the CDR3, the DNA is TGTGCCAGTAGTACGACAGGGACAAATACGCAGTATTTT.

Many counts were recorded for this clonotype. The rearrangement uses TRBV10-3 and TRBJ1-2; 10 bases line up with TRBD1. CDR1 is ENHRY, CDR2 SYGVKD, per germline. Trimming cost V 3 bases and J 2 bases; bases outside gene matches: 3. The CDR3 has 15 residues. Written as DNA, the CDR3 is TGTGCCATCAGTGAACCGGGACAGGGGAACTATGGCTACACCTTC. It specifies CAISEPGQGNYGYTF.

This clonotype was counted only a few times. The chain couples TRBV11-2 to TRBJ1-1; 9 nucleotides match TRBD1. The CDR3 is 17 residues long. The germline CDR1 and CDR2 sequences are SGHAT and FQNNGV. V lost 3 bases and J lost 5; bases outside the gene matches: 13. The CDR3 protein is CASSFNRGHDFGTEAFF. CDR3 in DNA: TGTGCCAGCAGCTTCAACAGGGGGCACGATTTTGGGACTGAAGCTTTCTTT.

Ten or more counts support this clonotype. The V and J genes are TRBV30 and TRBJ2-5; TRBD1 matches 7 bases. The V gene's germline CDR1 is GTSNPN and CDR2 SVGIG (reference sequence). J gave up 4 bases and V 0 bases, and 2 bases lay outside the gene matches. This CDR3 spans 13 amino acids. For the CDR3, the DNA is TGTGCCTGGAGTGTAGGGACAGTAGAGACCCAGTACTTC. Encoded protein: CAWSVGTVETQYF.

This clonotype came up a few times. V usage is TRBV14 and J usage is TRBJ2-3; D not resolved. Germline CDR1 and CDR2: SGHDN and FVKESK. V lost 0 bases and J lost 2, with 9 bases in between. The CDR3 consists of 15 residues. The DNA of the CDR3 is TGTGCCAGCAGCCAAGACGTGGCCCCCACAGATACGCAGTATTTT. This codes for CASSQDVAPTDTQYF. Full variable domain (missing parts from reference TRBV14 and TRBJ2-3): EAGVTQFPSHSVIEKGQTVTLRCDPISGHDNLYWYRRVMGKEIKFLLHFVKESKQDESGMPNNRFLAERTGGTYSTLKVQPAELEDSGVYFCASSQDVAPTDTQYFGPGTRLTVL.

This clonotype was seen ten or more times. The chain carries TRBV30 and TRBJ2-5; possible D gene TRBD1, 6 bases. V gave up 1 base and J gave up 7 bases, with 16 bases separating them. The CDR3 spans 14 residues. Germline V lookup: CDR1 GTSNPN, CDR2 SVGIG (reference sequence). CDR3 nucleotides: TGTGCCTGGAGTGGGACAGCAACTACGGGGACCCAGTACTTC. It translates to CAWSGTATTGTQYF.

This clonotype was detected only once. The rearrangement uses TRBV19 and TRBJ1-2, with 7 positions matching TRBD1. CDR3 length: 13 amino acids. Germline loops: CDR1 LNHDA, CDR2 SQIVND (reference sequence). The ends lost 6 bases at V and 4 bases at J; junction bases unmatched: 5. In nucleotides, the CDR3 is TGTGCCAGTAGCCCCAGGGGGAGCTATGGCTACACCTTC. Translated, it gives CASSPRGSYGYTF. The whole variable domain, remainder taken from reference TRBV19 and TRBJ1-2, is DGGITQSPKYLFRKEGQNVTLSCEQNLNHDAMYWYRQDPGQGLRLIYYSQIVNDFQKGDIAEGYSVSREKKESFPLTVTSAQKNPTAFYLCASSPRGSYGYTFGSGTRLTVV.

This clonotype was seen many times. The J gene is TRBJ2-7, the V gene TRBV20-1; D uncertain. The CDR3 has 13 amino acids. CDR1 and CDR2 (germline): DFQATT, SNEGSKA (reference sequence). V lost 1 base and J 4 bases, leaving 11 bases between the germline ends. CDR3: CSARAVYGYEQYF. The CDR3 coding sequence is TGCAGTGCTAGAGCGGTCTATGGGTACGAGCAGTACTTC.

This chain uses TRBV20-1 with TRBJ2-1; 14 nucleotides align to TRBD2. Losses at the gene ends were 6 bases for V and 8 bases for J; bases not matched to a gene: 12. The CDR3 runs 16 residues. Germline lookup yields CDR1 DFQATT and CDR2 SNEGSKA (reference sequence). CDR3 residues: CSAPRTSGRRRDEQFF. The CDR3 DNA is TGCAGTGCCCCTCGGACTAGCGGGAGGCGTCGGGATGAGCAGTTCTTC.

As concerns this clonotype: The junction departs from the called germline gene at one end, perhaps through a read error. This chain joins TRBV14 and TRBJ1-2; possible D gene TRBD1, 5 bases. CDR3 length: 14 amino acids. Germline V lookup: CDR1 SGHDN, CDR2 FVKESK. The CDR3 loop is CASSQERRGYGYAF. CDR3 nucleotide sequence: TGTGCCAGCAGCCAAGAGCGAAGGGGATATGGCTACGCCTTC.

The rearrangement joins TRBV20-1 to TRBJ2-7; the match to TRBD2 covers 7 bases. The germline CDR1 and CDR2 sequences are DFQATT and SNEGSKA (reference sequence). The V and J ends lost 0 bases and 4 bases, in that order; junction bases with no gene match: 9. The CDR3 runs to 15 residues. The chain's CDR3 is CSARDLGGSTYEQYF. CDR3 bases: TGCAGTGCTAGAGATCTAGGCGGGAGTACGTACGAGCAGTACTTC.

In regard to this clonotype: It may be a read error: a sequence one base away is much more abundant. The chain combines TRBV6-2 or TRBV6-3 with TRBJ2-1; 10 nucleotides agree with TRBD2. CDR3 length: 16 residues. Germline V lookup: CDR1 MNHEY, CDR2 SVGEGT. CDR3 sequence (DNA): TGTGCCAACAGTTACGCAGCGGGAGGGCCCTACAATGAGCAGTTCTTC. It is translated as CANSYAAGGPYNEQFF.

This chain connects TRBV7-9 to TRBJ2-2; either TRBD1 or TRBD2 may fit D (5 bases each). Trimming removed 5 bases from V and 6 bases from J, with 16 bases in between. Germline V gives CDR1 SEHNR, CDR2 FQNEAQ (reference sequence). This CDR3 region has 15 residues. The CDR3 reads CASSPQSGRAGELFF. Here the CDR3 DNA reads TGTGCCAGCAGCCCCCAGTCGGGGCGGGCCGGGGAGCTGTTTTTT.

This clonotype was observed a handful of times. A much larger clone differs from this one at a single base, so this may be a read error. The chain joins TRBV28 to TRBJ1-5, with D tentatively TRBD1 (6 bases). CDR3 length: 15 residues. CDR1 is MDHEN and CDR2 is SYDVKM in the germline V gene. The V gene lost 4 bases and the J gene lost 7 bases, with 17 bases spanning the gap. The CDR3 is CASSSVRGARQPQHF. CDR3 sequence (DNA): TGTGCCAGCAGTTCCGTACGGGGGGCAAGGCAGCCCCAGCATTTT.

The gene calls are TRBV28 and TRBJ2-7; perhaps TRBD1 as D (6 bases). V dropped 6 bases and J dropped 1 base, with 19 bases sitting between them. The germline gives CDR1 MDHEN, CDR2 SYDVKM. This CDR3 is built from 16 residues. CDR3: CASRPGDKRSSYEQYF. In DNA form, the CDR3 reads TGTGCCAGCAGACCAGGGGACAAGAGGAGTTCCTACGAGCAGTACTTC.

As for this clonotype: A junction end diverges from the germline sequence, so it may reflect a read error. The rearrangement joins TRBV27 to TRBJ2-1, with 8 bases matching TRBD2. This CDR3 is 14 amino acids long. The V gene's germline CDR1 is MNHEY and CDR2 SMNVEV (reference sequence). DNA for the CDR3: TGTGCCGGCAGTTTCCAGCGGGGGTACAATGAGCAGTTCTTC. Its translation is CAGSFQRGYNEQFF.

About this clonotype: Just one base apart from a much larger clone, this may be a read error. V is TRBV30 and J is TRBJ2-1; no clear D. The CDR3 covers 13 residues. The V end was cut by 0 bases, the J end by 10 bases, with 13 bases between. Per germline, CDR1 GTSNPN and CDR2 SVGIG (reference sequence). CDR3 nucleotides: TGTGCCTGGAGTGTACGTCTAGACGGCGAGCAGTTCTTC. Protein product: CAWSVRLDGEQFF.

This clonotype was seen at least ten times. The chain is built from TRBV5-1 and TRBJ2-3, with D possibly TRBD1 on 7 matching bases. The CDR3 sequence is 14 residues long. The germline CDR1 and CDR2 sequences are SGHRS and YFSETQ. Trimming removed 3 bases at V and 4 bases at J, with 12 bases between. The CDR3 DNA reads TGCGCCAGCAGCTGGAGGGACAGTTCAGATACGCAGTATTTT. It translates to CASSWRDSSDTQYF.

The chain links TRBV20-1 to TRBJ2-1; 9 bases fit TRBD2. The CDR3 sequence is 19 residues long. V was clipped by 2 bases and J by 0 bases; unmatched bases: 14. Germline CDR1 DFQATT, CDR2 SNEGSKA (reference sequence). The CDR3 loop reads CSARIEASGTSRSYNEQFF. The DNA of the CDR3 is TGCAGTGCTAGAATCGAGGCTAGCGGGACGAGTCGCTCCTACAATGAGCAGTTCTTC.

Ten or more counts support this clonotype. The CDR3 sequence: CASSYSRDSERLQETQYF. DNA for the CDR3: TGTGCCAGCAGTTACAGCCGGGACAGTGAACGGCTCCAAGAGACCCAGTACTTC. This sequence joins TRBV6-6 and TRBJ2-5; 7 nucleotides line up with TRBD1. The CDR3 loop spans 18 amino acids. The V gene end was trimmed by 2 bases and the J gene end by 1 base; junction bases not matched to a gene: 13. Germline V gene sequence: CDR1 MNHNY, CDR2 SVGAGI (reference sequence).

The V call is TRBV29-1, the J call TRBJ2-7, with D possibly TRBD2 on 6 matching bases. V shed 7 bases and J shed 3 bases, with 13 bases lying between them. Germline V gene sequence: CDR1 SQVTM, CDR2 ANQGSEA. This CDR3 is 12 amino acids long. This chain's CDR3 is CSARTDYYEQYF. The CDR3 nucleotides are TGCAGCGCTAGGACGGACTACTACGAGCAGTACTTC.

There are a few counts of this clonotype. V is TRBV2 and J is TRBJ2-1; D is unresolved. This CDR3 spans 12 amino acids. CDR1 is SNHLY, CDR2 FYNNEI, per germline. V was shortened by 3 bases and J by 9 bases, with 9 bases between the two germline ends. CDR3 DNA: TGTGCCAGCAGTGACGGGCTGCTTGAGCAGTTCTTC. It translates to CASSDGLLEQFF.

This clonotype was seen ten or more times. The chain joins TRBV6-2 or TRBV6-3 to TRBJ2-1, with no clear D. The germline V gene encodes CDR1 MNHEY and CDR2 SVGEGT. Deletions cut 11 bases from V and 0 bases from J, with 14 bases between. The CDR3 is 14 amino acids. CDR3 sequence: CAGRSVSSYNEQFF. CDR3 coding DNA: TGTGCCGGAAGAAGTGTGTCCTCCTACAATGAGCAGTTCTTC.

The chain couples TRBV10-2 to TRBJ2-7, with TRBD2 matching 8 bases. The CDR3 totals 15 residues. V lost 4 bases and J lost 0; bases outside the gene matches: 5. Germline V gene sequence: CDR1 WSHSY, CDR2 SAAADI. CDR3 in DNA: TGCGCCAGCAGTGGAGGTAGCGGGGCCTCCTACGAGCAGTACTTC. Translation: CASSGGSGASYEQYF.

The chain joins TRBV6-2 or TRBV6-3 to TRBJ2-7; D unresolved. This CDR3 comprises 13 residues. Per the germline V gene, CDR1 is MNHEY and CDR2 is SVGEGT. V dropped 2 bases and J dropped 2 bases, with 7 bases sitting between them. The CDR3 loop reads CASSYGRPYEQYF. As DNA, the CDR3 is TGTGCCAGCAGTTACGGCAGGCCCTACGAGCAGTACTTC.

The V gene is TRBV7-3, the J gene TRBJ2-1; perhaps TRBD2 as D (5 bases). Germline CDR1 reads SGHTA; CDR2 reads FQGTGA. Between the trimmed V and J ends, which lost 5 bases and 4 bases, there was a span of 18 bases. This CDR3 is built from 16 residues. The CDR3 protein is CASSLSNSVRYNEQFF. The CDR3 DNA reads TGTGCCAGCAGCCTCTCTAATAGCGTTAGGTACAATGAGCAGTTCTTC.

For this clonotype: Just one base apart from a much larger clone, this may be a read error. Given the absence of the conserved phenylalanine or tryptophan at the CDR3 end, a read error is likely. The V and J genes are TRBV2 and TRBJ2-7; TRBD1 might be the D (7 bases). Germline lookup yields CDR1 SNHLY and CDR2 FYNNEI. The CDR3 totals 12 residues. V gave up 6 bases and J gave up 2 bases, with 8 bases separating them. The CDR3, as DNA: TGTGCCAGCAGCAGGGGGGCCTACGAGCAGTACCTC. As protein: CASSRGAYEQYL.